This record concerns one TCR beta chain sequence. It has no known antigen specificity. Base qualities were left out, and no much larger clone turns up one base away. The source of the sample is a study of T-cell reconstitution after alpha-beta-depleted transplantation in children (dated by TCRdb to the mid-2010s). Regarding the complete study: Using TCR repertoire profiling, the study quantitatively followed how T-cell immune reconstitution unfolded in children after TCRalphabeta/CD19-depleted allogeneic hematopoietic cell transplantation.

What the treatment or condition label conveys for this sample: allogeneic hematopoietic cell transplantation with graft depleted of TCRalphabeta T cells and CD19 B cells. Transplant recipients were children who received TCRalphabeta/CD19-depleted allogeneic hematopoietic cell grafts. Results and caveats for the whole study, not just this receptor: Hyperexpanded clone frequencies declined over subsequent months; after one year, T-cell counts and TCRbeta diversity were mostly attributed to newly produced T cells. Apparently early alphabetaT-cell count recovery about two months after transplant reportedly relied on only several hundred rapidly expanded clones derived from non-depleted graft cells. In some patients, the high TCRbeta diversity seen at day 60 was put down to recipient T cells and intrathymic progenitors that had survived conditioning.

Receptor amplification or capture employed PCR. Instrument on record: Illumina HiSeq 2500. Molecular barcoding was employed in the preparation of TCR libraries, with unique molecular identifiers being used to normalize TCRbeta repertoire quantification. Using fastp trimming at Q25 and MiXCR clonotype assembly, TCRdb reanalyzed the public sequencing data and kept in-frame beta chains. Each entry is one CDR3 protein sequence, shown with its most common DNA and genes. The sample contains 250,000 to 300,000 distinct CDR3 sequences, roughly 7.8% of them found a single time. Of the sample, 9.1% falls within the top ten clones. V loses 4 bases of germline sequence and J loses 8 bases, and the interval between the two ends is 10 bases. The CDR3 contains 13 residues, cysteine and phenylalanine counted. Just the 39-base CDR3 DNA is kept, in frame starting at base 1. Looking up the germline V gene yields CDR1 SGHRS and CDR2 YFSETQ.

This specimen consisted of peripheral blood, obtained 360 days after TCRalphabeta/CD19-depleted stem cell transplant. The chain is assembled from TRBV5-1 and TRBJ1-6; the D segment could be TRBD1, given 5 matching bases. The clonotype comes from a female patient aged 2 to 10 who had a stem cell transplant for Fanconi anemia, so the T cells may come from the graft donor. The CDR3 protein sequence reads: CASSRGDDSPLHF. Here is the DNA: TGCGCCAGCAGCAGAGGGGACGATTCACCCCTCCACTTT. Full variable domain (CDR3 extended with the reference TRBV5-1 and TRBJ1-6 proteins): KAGVTQTPRYLIKTRGQQVTLSCSPISGHRSVSWYQQTPGQGLQFLFEYFSETQRNKGNFPGRFSGRQFSNSRSEMNVSTLELGDSALYLCASSRGDDSPLHFGNGTRLTVT.